The source of this T cell receptor beta chain is a study of cytotoxic CD8 clonotypes in ibrutinib-treated CLL (dated by TCRdb to the early 2020s). As for the study more broadly: The cohort included more than 14 treatment-naive and some 10 relapsed/refractory patients; roughly 17 were IGHV unmutated. Partial responses were observed in about 24 patients and complete responses in 2; after a median follow-up of 68 months, remission was maintained in roughly 15 patients and progression was observed in around twelve. Samples at response were collected after a median of about 12 months of treatment, with a range of 6 to 36 months. An average of about 250,000 productive templates and 94,082 productive rearrangements was obtained per sample. Of the approximately 86 participants in the trial, about two dozen had longitudinal samples available. Cryopreserved peripheral blood mononuclear cells were collected before treatment, at response, and at either disease progression or sustained remission. Every sample from remission and from progressive disease was obtained while the patients were still on ibrutinib. The paper as a whole reports these results and caveats: Sustained-remission and progressing patients did not have matched sampling times, and lymph node repertoires were not examined. At baseline, clonality was higher than in age-matched healthy donors and showed a strong correlation with circulating CD8+ T-cell counts. Public clonotypes were rare and either shrank or stayed stable during treatment, and the rise in clonality at ibrutinib response reflected expansion of private clonotypes. An increase in clonality was observed at ibrutinib response, with clonality remaining stable during sustained remission and falling back toward baseline at progression.

Remarks on this clone: No antigen is known for it. The input lacks base qualities; no much larger clone sits a single base away.

On a MiSeq, deep resolution sequencing aimed for a depth between 1 in 1 million and 1 in 200,000 T cells, with each clonotype covered about 9.2x on average. The immunoSEQ hsTCRB Kit was used to generate TCR beta libraries. Processing in the source paper ran as follows. ImmunoSEQ Data Assistant and ImmunoSEQ Analyzer were used for data analysis, and V, D and J genes were assigned according to IMGT definitions. Clonality was computed as one minus normalized Shannon entropy of productive rearrangement frequencies, ranging from 0 to 1. Only overrepresented clonotypes making up at least 0.05% of the repertoire of each patient were included in the public clonotype analysis. Around 12 age-matched healthy donor repertoires from immuneACCESS were used as controls for clonality. The table comes from immuneACCESS by way of TCRdb, which keeps in-frame sequences with V and J called. Part of the clones is missing from these tables; in studies checked, under half for an unresolved V gene and the rest for unknown reasons. V and J calls and clone size come straight from that table; D and trimming were deduced from the DNA. The sample has around 150,000 clones on record, around 82% of them singletons. 7.5% to 8% of the sample is held by the ten biggest clonotypes.

Trimming takes 5 bases off V and 4 bases off J; junction bases not matched to a gene: 6. CDR1 and CDR2 are drawn from the germline V gene: SGHVS, FQNEAQ. Inclusive of the bounding cysteine and phenylalanine, the CDR3 is 14 residues long. Just CDR3 DNA is preserved here, 42 bases in frame from base 1. About 2 micrograms of genomic DNA were extracted from cryopreserved PBMCs for TCR beta library preparation. Longitudinal blood samples from CLL patients on ibrutinib monotherapy underwent high-throughput TCR beta sequencing. The patients took part in an open-label, single-center phase 2 trial of ibrutinib monotherapy.

The sample in question was PBMCs, obtained after 36 months of ibrutinib treatment. This clonotype originated in a human donor with chronic lymphocytic leukemia. The chain couples TRBV7-8 to TRBJ1-1; 8 central bases correspond to TRBD1. The CDR3 corresponds to CASSTWTGSTEAFF. The nucleotide sequence reads as follows: TGTGCCAGCAGCACCTGGACAGGGAGCACTGAAGCTTTCTTT.